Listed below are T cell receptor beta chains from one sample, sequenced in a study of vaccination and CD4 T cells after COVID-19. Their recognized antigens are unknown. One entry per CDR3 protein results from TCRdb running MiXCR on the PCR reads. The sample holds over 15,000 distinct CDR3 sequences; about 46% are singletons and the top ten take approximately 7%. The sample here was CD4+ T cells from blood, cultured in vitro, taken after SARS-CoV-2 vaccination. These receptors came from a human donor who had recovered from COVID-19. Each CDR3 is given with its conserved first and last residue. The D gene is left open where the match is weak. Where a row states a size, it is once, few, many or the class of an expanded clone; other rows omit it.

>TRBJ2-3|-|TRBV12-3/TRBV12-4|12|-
CASSKQGDTQYF
TGTGCCAGCAGCAAACAGGGCGATACGCAGTATTTT
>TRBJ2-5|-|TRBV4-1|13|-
CASSQAQQETQYF
TGCGCCAGCAGCCAAGCACAGCAAGAGACCCAGTACTTC
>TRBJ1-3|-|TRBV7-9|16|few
CASSLGQVTSGNTIYF
TGTGCCAGCAGCTTAGGGCAGGTCACTTCTGGAAACACCATATATTTT
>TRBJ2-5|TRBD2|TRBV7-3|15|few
CASSPTGTRGETQYF
TGTGCCAGCAGCCCGACTGGGACTAGAGGCGAGACCCAGTACTTC
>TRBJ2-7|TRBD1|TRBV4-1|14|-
CASSRPGGTGEQYF
TGCGCCAGCAGTCGTCCAGGGGGTACGGGCGAGCAGTACTTC
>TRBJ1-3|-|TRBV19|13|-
CASNDRSGNTIYF
TGTGCCAGTAACGACCGCTCTGGAAACACCATATATTTT
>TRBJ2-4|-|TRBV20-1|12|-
CSARDAVNIQYF
TGCAGTGCTAGAGATGCGGTAAACATTCAGTACTTC
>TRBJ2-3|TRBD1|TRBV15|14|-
CASRDRGYTDTQYF
TGTGCCAGCCGGGACAGGGGGTATACAGATACGCAGTATTTT
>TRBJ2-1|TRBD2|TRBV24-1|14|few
CATRAGGPYNEQFF
TGTGCCACCAGGGCGGGAGGCCCCTACAATGAGCAGTTCTTC
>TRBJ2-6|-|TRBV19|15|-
CASSIEARGANVLTF
TGTGCCAGTAGTATAGAGGCGAGAGGGGCCAACGTCCTGACTTTC
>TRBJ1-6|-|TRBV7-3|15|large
CASSLSLSANSPLHF
TGTGCCAGCAGCTTATCTCTTTCGGCTAATTCACCCCTCCACTTT
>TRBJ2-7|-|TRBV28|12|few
CASSLGTGEQYF
TGTGCCAGCAGTTTAGGGACGGGGGAGCAGTACTTC
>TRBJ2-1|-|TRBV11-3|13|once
CASSFGRDNEQFF
TGTGCCAGCAGCTTCGGGCGGGACAATGAGCAGTTCTTC
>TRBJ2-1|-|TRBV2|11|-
CASSRGNEQFF
TGTGCCAGCAGCAGGGGAAATGAGCAGTTCTTC
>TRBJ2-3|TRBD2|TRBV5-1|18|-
CASSSARGLAGGTDTQYF
TGCGCCAGCAGCTCGGCGAGGGGACTAGCGGGAGGCACAGATACGCAGTATTTT
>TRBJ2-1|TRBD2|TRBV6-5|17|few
CASSYSGAGESYNEQFF
TGTGCCAGCAGTTACTCGGGAGCGGGAGAGTCTTACAATGAGCAGTTCTTC
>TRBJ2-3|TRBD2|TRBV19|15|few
CATRPSSGRPDTQYF
TGTGCCACCCGGCCTTCTAGCGGGAGACCAGATACGCAGTATTTT
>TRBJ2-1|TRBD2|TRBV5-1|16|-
CASSALSGSFYNEQFF
TGCGCCAGCAGCGCACTGAGCGGGAGTTTTTACAATGAGCAGTTCTTC
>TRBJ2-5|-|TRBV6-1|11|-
CASSETETQYF
TGTGCCAGCAGTGAAACAGAGACCCAGTACTTC
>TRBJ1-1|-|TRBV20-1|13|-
CSARGRVNTEAFF
TGCAGTGCCCGGGGGAGGGTGAACACTGAAGCTTTCTTT
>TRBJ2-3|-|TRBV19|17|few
CASSLSGPGKGTDTQYF
TGTGCCAGTAGCCTATCCGGGCCCGGGAAGGGCACAGATACGCAGTATTTT
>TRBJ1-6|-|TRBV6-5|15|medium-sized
CASSYQLWTNSPLHF
TGTGCCAGCAGTTACCAACTGTGGACTAATTCACCCCTCCACTTT
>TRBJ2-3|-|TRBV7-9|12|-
CASSSYSDTQYF
TGTGCCAGCAGCTCGTACTCGGATACGCAGTATTTT
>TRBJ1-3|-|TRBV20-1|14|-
CSVRGISSGNTIYF
TGCAGTGTCAGGGGAATAAGCTCTGGAAACACCATATATTTT
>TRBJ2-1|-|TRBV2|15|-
CASSEQGGSYNEQFF
TGTGCCAGCAGTGAACAGGGGGGCTCCTACAATGAGCAGTTCTTC
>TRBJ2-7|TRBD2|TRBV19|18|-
CASSSREATGGPNYEQYF
TGTGCCAGTAGTTCACGGGAGGCGACGGGAGGGCCGAACTACGAGCAGTACTTC
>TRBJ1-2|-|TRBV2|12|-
CASREAYYGYTF
TGTGCCAGCAGGGAAGCTTACTATGGCTACACCTTC
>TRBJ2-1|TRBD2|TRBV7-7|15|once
CASSLTAGPYNEQFF
TGTGCTAGCAGCTTAACAGCGGGACCCTACAATGAGCAGTTCTTC
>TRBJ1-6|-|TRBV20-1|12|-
CSASRQNSPLHF
TGCAGTGCTAGTAGGCAGAATTCACCCCTCCACTTT
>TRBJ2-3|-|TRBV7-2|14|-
CASSLNRGTDTQYF
TGTGCCAGCAGCTTGAACCGGGGAACAGATACGCAGTATTTT
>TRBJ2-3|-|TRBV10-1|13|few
CASRPTHTDTQYF
TGCGCCAGCAGACCGACTCACACAGATACGCAGTATTTT
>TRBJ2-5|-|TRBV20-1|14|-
CSASLGQGEETQYF
TGCAGTGCTAGTTTAGGCCAGGGAGAAGAGACCCAGTACTTC
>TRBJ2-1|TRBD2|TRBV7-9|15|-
CASSSTSGKYNEQFF
TGTGCCAGCAGCTCGACTAGCGGGAAATACAATGAGCAGTTCTTC
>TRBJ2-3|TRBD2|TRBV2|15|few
CASSEARTSGRAQYF
TGTGCCAGCAGTGAAGCCCGAACTAGCGGGAGGGCGCAGTATTTT
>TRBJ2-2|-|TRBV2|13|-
CASSLGPHGELFF
TGTGCCAGCAGCCTGGGACCCCACGGGGAGCTGTTTTTT
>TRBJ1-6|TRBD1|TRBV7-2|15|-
CASSLRQGGNSPLHF
TGTGCCAGCAGCTTACGACAGGGAGGAAATTCACCCCTCCACTTT
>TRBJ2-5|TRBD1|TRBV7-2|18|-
CARSPILQGASKQETQYF
TGTGCCCGCAGCCCGATCCTACAGGGGGCCAGCAAGCAAGAGACCCAGTACTTC
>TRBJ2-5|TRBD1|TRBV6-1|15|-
CASSATGTAVETQYF
TGTGCCAGCAGTGCTACCGGGACAGCGGTTGAGACCCAGTACTTC
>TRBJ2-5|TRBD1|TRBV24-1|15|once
CATSDRTGQRETQYF
TGTGCCACCAGTGACCGGACAGGGCAGCGGGAGACCCAGTACTTC